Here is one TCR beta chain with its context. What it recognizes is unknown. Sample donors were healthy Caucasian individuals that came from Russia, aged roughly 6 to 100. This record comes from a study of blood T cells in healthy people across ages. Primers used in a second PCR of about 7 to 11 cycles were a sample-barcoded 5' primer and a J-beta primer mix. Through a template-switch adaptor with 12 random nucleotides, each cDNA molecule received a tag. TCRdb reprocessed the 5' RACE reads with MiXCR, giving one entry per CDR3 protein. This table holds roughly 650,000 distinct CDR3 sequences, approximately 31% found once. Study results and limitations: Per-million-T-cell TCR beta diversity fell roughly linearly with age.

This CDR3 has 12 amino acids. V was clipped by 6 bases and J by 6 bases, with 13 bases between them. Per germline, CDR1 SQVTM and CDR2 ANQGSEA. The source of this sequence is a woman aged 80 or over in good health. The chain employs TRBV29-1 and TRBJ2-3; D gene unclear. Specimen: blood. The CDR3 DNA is TGCAGCGTCCCCCGGCTTGGGGATACGCAGTATTTT. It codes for CSVPRLGDTQYF.